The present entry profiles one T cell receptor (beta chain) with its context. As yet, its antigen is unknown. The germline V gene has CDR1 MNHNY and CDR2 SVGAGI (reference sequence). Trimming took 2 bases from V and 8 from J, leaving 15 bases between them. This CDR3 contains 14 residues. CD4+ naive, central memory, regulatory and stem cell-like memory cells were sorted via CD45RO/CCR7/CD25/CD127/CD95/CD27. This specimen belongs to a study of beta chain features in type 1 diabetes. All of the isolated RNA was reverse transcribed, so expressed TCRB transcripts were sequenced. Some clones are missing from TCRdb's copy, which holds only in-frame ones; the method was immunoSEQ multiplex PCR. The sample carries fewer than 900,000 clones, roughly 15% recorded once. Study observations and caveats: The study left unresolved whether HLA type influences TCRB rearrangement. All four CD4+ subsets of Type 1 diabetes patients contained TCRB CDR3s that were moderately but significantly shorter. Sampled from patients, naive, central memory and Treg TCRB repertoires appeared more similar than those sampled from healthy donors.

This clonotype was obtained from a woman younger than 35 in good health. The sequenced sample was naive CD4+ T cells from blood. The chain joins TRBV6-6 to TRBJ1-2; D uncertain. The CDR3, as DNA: TGTGCCAGCAGTTACGCCGACGGCCTTCGCGGCTACACCTTC. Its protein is CASSYADGLRGYTF.